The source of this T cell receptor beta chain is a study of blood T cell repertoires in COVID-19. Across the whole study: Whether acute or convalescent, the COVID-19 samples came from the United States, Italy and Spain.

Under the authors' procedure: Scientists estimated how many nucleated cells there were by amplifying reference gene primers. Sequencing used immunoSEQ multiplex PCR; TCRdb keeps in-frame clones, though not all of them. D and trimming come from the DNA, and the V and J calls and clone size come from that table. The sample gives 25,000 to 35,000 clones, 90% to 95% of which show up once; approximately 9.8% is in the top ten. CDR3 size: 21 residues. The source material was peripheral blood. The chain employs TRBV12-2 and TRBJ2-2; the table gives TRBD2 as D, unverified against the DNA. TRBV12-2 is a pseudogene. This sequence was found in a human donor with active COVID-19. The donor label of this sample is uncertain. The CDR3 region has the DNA TGTGCAAGTCGCTTAGCTGTCTCGGTTGCGGGGGGGCTGAGTCGCACCGGGGAGCTGTTTTTT. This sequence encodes CASRLAVSVAGGLSRTGELFF.